This T cell receptor (beta chain) was found in a study of metastatic and nonmetastatic thyroid tumors. About the study: It was across blood and tumor or nodule tissue from malignant and benign thyroid patients that repertoires were compared. Study-wide results and limits: Malignant thyroid tumors reportedly had TCR beta diversity that was significantly higher than in benign nodules, in blood and tumor.

Authors' data handling: Using the CDR3 differences seen across clinicopathological groups, the authors built a distant-metastasis classifier for papillary thyroid cancer, which was meant to discriminate distant-metastatic patients. TCRdb re-called the PCR reads with MiXCR. The V and J calls and clone size are TCRdb's, not the authors'. The sample holds about 16,000 clones, around 21% seen once. Germline V lookup: CDR1 SGDLS, CDR2 YYNGEE. The CDR3 is 15 residues long. V was cut by 6 bases and J by 8 bases, with 18 bases left in between. This clone was seen only once. Its target is unknown. Ahead of thyroid surgery, no patient had received treatment of any kind.

Sequencing was carried out using adjacent normal tissue. The genes are TRBV9 and TRBJ1-6, with D unclear. The clonotype originates from a female donor with papillary thyroid cancer or a benign thyroid nodule (not recorded which). Some clones in this sample may be carry-over from other donors' samples. The CDR3: CASNAVRNGDSPLHF. The CDR3 coding sequence is TGTGCCAGCAACGCCGTCCGCAACGGGGATTCACCCCTCCACTTT.